The source of this T cell receptor beta chain is a study of T cell responses to AZD1222 COVID-19 vaccine. Data came from immunoSEQ multiplex PCR; TCRdb stores just in-frame clones and leaves some out. The table has 100,000 to 150,000 clones, roughly 92% seen once. This CDR3 is 13 amino acids long. V shed 4 bases and J shed 2 bases, with 8 bases lying between them. CDR1 is MGHDK, CDR2 SYGVNS, per germline. The sequencing used peripheral blood, collected 28 days after the second AZD1222 dose. This clonotype was obtained from an adult who received the AZD1222 COVID-19 vaccine. This chain links TRBV25-1 with TRBJ1-1, with D tentatively TRBD1 (5 bases). The CDR3: CASSGQHNTEAFF. In DNA form, the CDR3 reads TGTGCCAGCAGTGGACAGCATAACACTGAAGCTTTCTTT.